In its sample, the clone carrying this T cell receptor beta chain was seen a few times. Method: immunoSEQ multiplex PCR; TCRdb's copy keeps in-frame clones and lacks some. The sample has approximately 730,000 clones; 70% to 90% are singletons. From germline, CDR1 is SGHAT and CDR2 FQNNGV. This CDR3 region has 14 residues. The ends were cut back, 5 bases at V and 9 bases at J, with 14 bases in the middle. This sample was included in a study of shared T cell receptors in the human thymus. These records were also assigned to another study, of human thymus T cells.

This TCR was recovered from a girl less than two years old with a congenital heart defect. This chain links TRBV11-2 with TRBJ1-6; D is ambiguous. Sequenced: thymocytes. This CDR3 is CASSLQRVGSPLHF. CDR3 bases: TGTGCCAGCAGCCTACAGCGGGTTGGTTCACCCCTCCACTTT.